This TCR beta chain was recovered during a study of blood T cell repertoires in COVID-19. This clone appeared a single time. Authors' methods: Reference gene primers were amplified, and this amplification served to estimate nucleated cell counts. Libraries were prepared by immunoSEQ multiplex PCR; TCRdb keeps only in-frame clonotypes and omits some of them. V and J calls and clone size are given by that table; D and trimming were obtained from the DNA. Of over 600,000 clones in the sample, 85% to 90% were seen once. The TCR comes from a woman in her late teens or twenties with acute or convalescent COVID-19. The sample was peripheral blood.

Here the CDR3 reads CASGLVQGWATEAFF. The CDR3 nucleotides are TGTGCTAGTGGTTTGGTACAGGGCTGGGCCACTGAAGCTTTCTTT. The V gene is TRBV12-5, the J gene TRBJ1-1; D may be TRBD1 (6 bases). Germline assignment: CDR1 LGHNT and CDR2 FRNRAP. The CDR3 is made up of 15 amino acids. Trimming pared 0 bases from V and 4 bases from J, leaving 12 bases between.